These T cell receptor beta chains were read from a single sample in a study of shared clonotypes between healthy human individuals. Profiled with immunoSEQ multiplex PCR; TCRdb holds only in-frame clones, not every one. Seen here are around 510,000 clones, around 96% observed once, and the top ten hold 0.064%. Sequencing was done on a sample of naive CD4+ T cells sorted from blood. The receptors come from a woman under 40 in good health. The CDR3 runs from the conserved cysteine through the conserved F or W. A D gene is named only where the DNA matches it firmly. The size entry is marked missing in some rows and otherwise reads once, few, many or a size class.

TRBV29-1	NA	TRBD1	TRBJ2-1	TGCAGCGCCGGCCGACAGGGATCCTACAATGAGCAGTTCTTC	CSAGRQGSYNEQFF
TRBV14	NA	TRBD1	TRBJ2-5	TGTGCCAGCAGCCAGGGGACAGGCACCCATCTCCAAGAGACCCAGTACTTC	CASSQGTGTHLQETQYF
TRBV18	NA	NA	TRBJ1-5	TGTGCCAGCTCACCATCTGAACATAGCAATCAGCCCCAGCATTTT	CASSPSEHSNQPQHF
TRBV5-5	NA	NA	TRBJ1-1	TGTGCCAGCAGCTTAAACAGGAACACTGAAGCTTTCTTT	CASSLNRNTEAFF
TRBV5-1	NA	NA	TRBJ2-5	TGCGCCAGCAGCTTGGGGCCAGGCCAAGAGACCCAGTACTTC	CASSLGPGQETQYF
TRBV28	once	NA	TRBJ1-5	TGTGCCAGCACCACCGGAGGGGCCCCTCACAATCAGCCCCAGCATTTT	CASTTGGAPHNQPQHF
TRBV18	NA	NA	TRBJ2-1	TGTGCCAGCTCACCAAATCAAGACAATGAGCAGTTCTTC	CASSPNQDNEQFF
TRBV4-1	NA	TRBD2	TRBJ2-7	TGCGCCAGCAGCCAAGGGGGGGGTATGGACGAGCAGTACTTC	CASSQGGGMDEQYF
TRBV7-9	NA	TRBD1	TRBJ1-5	TGTGCCAGCAGCTTAGTTGTAGGACAGGGGTGGAATCAGCCCCAGCATTTT	CASSLVVGQGWNQPQHF
TRBV2	once	NA	TRBJ2-3	TGTGCCAGCTCGATCGGCCTAATCGCAGATACGCAGTATTTT	CASSIGLIADTQYF
TRBV7-9	NA	NA	TRBJ1-1	TGTGCCAGCAGCTTAGACTTTGGGGGTGTGAACACTGAAGCTTTCTTT	CASSLDFGGVNTEAFF
TRBV5-1	NA	NA	TRBJ2-7	TGCGCCAGCAGCTTGGGACAGGCGTCCTACGAGCAGTACTTC	CASSLGQASYEQYF
TRBV7-9	NA	NA	TRBJ2-7	TGTGCCAGCAGCTTAATGGGTGCCAGCCCTCCCTACGAGCAGTACTTC	CASSLMGASPPYEQYF
TRBV6-1	NA	TRBD1	TRBJ1-2	TGTGCCAGCAGTGAAGCGGGGGGACAGATTTACTATGGCTACACCTTC	CASSEAGGQIYYGYTF
TRBV18	NA	NA	TRBJ2-7	TGTGCCAGCTCACCAGACAGCTACGAGCAGTACTTC	CASSPDSYEQYF
TRBV4-2	NA	TRBD2	TRBJ2-7	TGTGCCAGCAGCCAAGATCAGCCAGCGGGAGTTTACGAGCAGTACTTC	CASSQDQPAGVYEQYF
TRBV18	NA	TRBD1	TRBJ1-1	TGTGCCAGCTCACCGTACAGTGACAGGGGCACTGAAGCTTTCTTT	CASSPYSDRGTEAFF
TRBV10-2	NA	TRBD2	TRBJ2-1	TGCGCCAGCAGTGAGATCGTAGCGGGAGGGAATGAGCAGTTCTTC	CASSEIVAGGNEQFF
TRBV11-3	NA	TRBD1	TRBJ2-2	TGTGCCAGCAGCACGGGACAGGGGGCTGCCGGGGAGCTGTTTTTT	CASSTGQGAAGELFF
TRBV5-1	NA	NA	TRBJ1-2	TGCGCCAGCAGCTTGGGGGACAAGAACTATGGCTACACCTTC	CASSLGDKNYGYTF
TRBV6-1	NA	NA	TRBJ2-7	TGTGCCAGCAGTGTAGGGTACGAGCAGTACTTC	CASSVGYEQYF
TRBV6-6	NA	NA	TRBJ1-2	TGTGCCAGCAGTTCCGGACAAGGCCCCTTCGATGGCTACACCTTC	CASSSGQGPFDGYTF
TRBV10-3	NA	NA	TRBJ1-5	TGTGCCATCAGTGAACAGGTCGGGCAGCCCCAGCATTTT	CAISEQVGQPQHF
TRBV19	once	TRBD2	TRBJ2-3	TGTGCCAGTAGTCCGCGCCTAGCGGGAGGGCCGGGGGTAGATACGCAGTATTTT	CASSPRLAGGPGVDTQYF
TRBV27	NA	NA	TRBJ1-4	TGTGCCAGCAGTTTATCGGGGGCGATGCAGGAAAAACTGTTTTTT	CASSLSGAMQEKLFF
TRBV28	NA	NA	TRBJ2-7	TGTGCCAGTCGTGGGGGGCCCTACGAGCAGTACTTC	CASRGGPYEQYF
TRBV18	NA	TRBD2	TRBJ2-7	TGTGCCAGCTCACCCGGGGGGGGGCGCGTGTACGAGCAGTACTTC	CASSPGGGRVYEQYF
TRBV7-3	NA	TRBD2	TRBJ2-5	TGTGCCAGCAGCTTAAGGCCTAGCGGGTACCAAGAGACCCAGTACTTC	CASSLRPSGYQETQYF
TRBV28	NA	NA	TRBJ2-6	TGTGCCAGCATGGGTGGGAGCTCTGGGGCCAACGTCCTGACTTTC	CASMGGSSGANVLTF
TRBV11-2	NA	TRBD2	TRBJ2-1	TGTGCCAGCAGCAAGGGGAGGGATGAGCAGTTCTTC	CASSKGRDEQFF
TRBV27	NA	NA	TRBJ2-1	TGTGCCAGCAGTTTACGACTCGGACAGAGTGAGCAGTTCTTC	CASSLRLGQSEQFF
TRBV18	NA	NA	TRBJ1-5	TGTGCCAGCTCGTCGTCCCAGGGGACCGGTCAGCCCCAGCATTTT	CASSSSQGTGQPQHF
TRBV30	NA	NA	TRBJ1-3	TGTGCCTGGAATACAGGGAACACTGGAAACACCATATATTTT	CAWNTGNTGNTIYF
TRBV28	once	TRBD2	TRBJ2-1	TGTGCCAGCAGTTTGATAGCGGGAGTCGATGAGCAGTTCTTC	CASSLIAGVDEQFF
TRBV11-3	NA	TRBD1	TRBJ2-6	TGTGCCAGCAGTCCGGGACAGGGGAACAACGTCCTGACTTTC	CASSPGQGNNVLTF
TRBV6-7	NA	NA	TRBJ1-3	TGTGCCAGCAGTTCCTTGGACAGAAATTGCTCTGGAAACACCATATATTTT	CASSSLDRNCSGNTIYF
TRBV28	once	NA	TRBJ2-2	TGTGCCAGCAGTTTAGTTGTGGGTGGCCACACCGGGGAGCTGTTTTTT	CASSLVVGGHTGELFF
TRBV6-1	NA	TRBD2	TRBJ2-7	TGTGCCAGCAGCTATCTTAGCGGGAGGGCCTACGAGCAGTACTTC	CASSYLSGRAYEQYF
TRBV13	NA	NA	TRBJ1-4	TGTGCCAGCAGCTTAGGCCAAAGAACAACTAATGAAAAACTGTTTTTT	CASSLGQRTTNEKLFF
TRBV9	once	NA	TRBJ2-2	TGTGCCAGCAGCGTAGAAGCGGCCCGGGGGTCCGGGGAGCTGTTTTTT	CASSVEAARGSGELFF
TRBV19	NA	TRBD1	TRBJ1-1	TGTGCCAGTAGTCCCCTGACAGGGAGGTCCCCTGAAGCTTTCTTT	CASSPLTGRSPEAFF
TRBV19	NA	TRBD2	TRBJ2-1	TGTGCCAGTAGTATCCCTAGCGGGAGCCTGAATGAGCAGTTCTTC	CASSIPSGSLNEQFF
TRBV28	once	NA	TRBJ1-1	TGTGCCAGCAGAATGGGAGGTAGGGTCTCTGAAGCTTTCTTT	CASRMGGRVSEAFF